A selection of T cell receptor beta chains follows, all from one sample in a study of T cells in narcolepsy. The data were produced by immunoSEQ multiplex PCR, yet TCRdb's version contains in-frame clones alone and is incomplete. The table lists around 25,000 clones, about 86% of them singletons. Sequenced input: CD45RA- memory CD4+ T cells from PBMCs. These TCRs come from a human donor with narcolepsy. Each CDR3 is given with its conserved first and last residue. The listing skips clone size in some rows; elsewhere it reads once, few, many or a size class.

cdr3_aa: CASSLSSGTDTQYF
clone_size: .
j_call: TRBJ2-3
v_call: TRBV5-1

cdr3_aa: CASSPGLAVETDTQYF
clone_size: .
j_call: TRBJ2-3
v_call: TRBV5-1

cdr3_aa: CASSSLGGELFF
clone_size: .
j_call: TRBJ2-2
v_call: TRBV27

cdr3_aa: CASSPVGVGKNEQYF
clone_size: .
j_call: TRBJ2-7
v_call: TRBV5-1

cdr3_aa: CASSLKRHQNTEAFF
clone_size: .
j_call: TRBJ1-1
v_call: TRBV5-4

cdr3_aa: CASSFYGGSYNEQFF
clone_size: .
j_call: TRBJ2-1
v_call: TRBV27

cdr3_aa: CASSLRLAETGELFF
clone_size: .
j_call: TRBJ2-2
v_call: TRBV28

cdr3_aa: CASSPWGVGNTEAFF
clone_size: .
j_call: TRBJ1-1
v_call: TRBV7-9

cdr3_aa: CASSEVPGSNSPLHF
clone_size: .
j_call: TRBJ1-6
v_call: TRBV6-1

cdr3_aa: CASSYGRETQYF
clone_size: .
j_call: TRBJ2-5
v_call: TRBV11-2

cdr3_aa: CASSSGRGGEKYEQYF
clone_size: few
j_call: TRBJ2-7
v_call: TRBV9

cdr3_aa: CASSVGVSRETQYF
clone_size: .
j_call: TRBJ2-5
v_call: TRBV9

cdr3_aa: CASSPGTDHNEQFF
clone_size: once
j_call: TRBJ2-1
v_call: TRBV28

cdr3_aa: CASSASGGAYNEQFF
clone_size: .
j_call: TRBJ2-1
v_call: TRBV9

cdr3_aa: CASRNGRQYF
clone_size: few
j_call: TRBJ2-7
v_call: TRBV6-1

cdr3_aa: CASSSRRGNEQFF
clone_size: .
j_call: TRBJ2-1
v_call: TRBV7-9

cdr3_aa: CASSPGQTGGGTGELFF
clone_size: .
j_call: TRBJ2-2
v_call: TRBV5-1

cdr3_aa: CASRLLSSGNTIYF
clone_size: few
j_call: TRBJ1-3
v_call: TRBV19

cdr3_aa: CASSSLAGAGNEQFF
clone_size: once
j_call: TRBJ2-1
v_call: TRBV5-5

cdr3_aa: CASSISRNTGELFF
clone_size: .
j_call: TRBJ2-2
v_call: TRBV19

cdr3_aa: CASSRDRVDTGELFF
clone_size: .
j_call: TRBJ2-2
v_call: TRBV7-2

cdr3_aa: CASSSRPGRSNEKLFF
clone_size: .
j_call: TRBJ1-4
v_call: TRBV6-6

cdr3_aa: CASSLGGALNTEAFF
clone_size: .
j_call: TRBJ1-1
v_call: TRBV19

cdr3_aa: CASSHPGQPYEQYF
clone_size: .
j_call: TRBJ2-7
v_call: TRBV4-1

cdr3_aa: CASSPQAGPTGELFF
clone_size: .
j_call: TRBJ2-2
v_call: TRBV18

cdr3_aa: CASSSLAGMSTDTQYF
clone_size: .
j_call: TRBJ2-3
v_call: TRBV13

cdr3_aa: CASSEGNFNEQFF
clone_size: .
j_call: TRBJ2-1
v_call: TRBV6-1

cdr3_aa: CAAVEPPAKNIQYF
clone_size: .
j_call: TRBJ2-4
v_call: TRBV6-5

cdr3_aa: CASSQRLAGGGETQYF
clone_size: .
j_call: TRBJ2-5
v_call: TRBV4-1

cdr3_aa: CATMWDRGSEAFF
clone_size: .
j_call: TRBJ1-1
v_call: TRBV10-3

cdr3_aa: CASSPGTGGGIETQYF
clone_size: .
j_call: TRBJ2-5
v_call: TRBV5-4

cdr3_aa: CASSWTGESTQYF
clone_size: .
j_call: TRBJ2-5
v_call: TRBV7-9

cdr3_aa: CAWTGPAGTEAFF
clone_size: .
j_call: TRBJ1-1
v_call: TRBV30

cdr3_aa: CASSFGGPLSYNEQFF
clone_size: .
j_call: TRBJ2-1
v_call: TRBV5-6

cdr3_aa: CASSKVCGWSNQPQHF
clone_size: few
j_call: TRBJ1-5
v_call: TRBV21-1

cdr3_aa: CAQPDAGSGNTIYF
clone_size: .
j_call: TRBJ1-3
v_call: TRBV30

cdr3_aa: CASSDDRGWNTGELFF
clone_size: .
j_call: TRBJ2-2
v_call: TRBV2

cdr3_aa: CASSTDPGVKAFF
clone_size: .
j_call: TRBJ1-1
v_call: TRBV19

cdr3_aa: CASRGPGQNLYEQYF
clone_size: .
j_call: TRBJ2-7
v_call: TRBV27

cdr3_aa: CAISESPGAGTNYGYTF
clone_size: few
j_call: TRBJ1-2
v_call: TRBV10-3

cdr3_aa: CASSANRFSGETQYF
clone_size: .
j_call: TRBJ2-5
v_call: TRBV19

cdr3_aa: CATSRGGREGSYEQYF
clone_size: .
j_call: TRBJ2-7
v_call: TRBV15

cdr3_aa: CASSGWDRETEAFF
clone_size: .
j_call: TRBJ1-1
v_call: TRBV5-1

cdr3_aa: CASSAEGTGNTIYF
clone_size: .
j_call: TRBJ1-3
v_call: TRBV2

cdr3_aa: CASSSPREGNTIYF
clone_size: .
j_call: TRBJ1-3
v_call: TRBV5-4

cdr3_aa: CASSNWTGQETQYF
clone_size: few
j_call: TRBJ2-5
v_call: TRBV18

cdr3_aa: CASSLDRTGNTIYF
clone_size: .
j_call: TRBJ1-3
v_call: TRBV7-2

cdr3_aa: CASSVSPGGAYEQYF
clone_size: .
j_call: TRBJ2-7
v_call: TRBV9

cdr3_aa: CASSPNRGSTEAFF
clone_size: .
j_call: TRBJ1-1
v_call: TRBV18

cdr3_aa: CASSWPSSGVPLSYNEQFF
clone_size: .
j_call: TRBJ2-1
v_call: TRBV7-9

cdr3_aa: CAISEWQGRREKLFF
clone_size: few
j_call: TRBJ1-4
v_call: TRBV10-3

cdr3_aa: CACSDRFLYNSPLHF
clone_size: .
j_call: TRBJ1-6
v_call: TRBV30

cdr3_aa: CAISDPGLADTGELFF
clone_size: .
j_call: TRBJ2-2
v_call: TRBV10-3

cdr3_aa: CASKTYGRPEAFF
clone_size: .
j_call: TRBJ1-1
v_call: TRBV5-6

cdr3_aa: CASSPTDRGDYGYTF
clone_size: .
j_call: TRBJ1-2
v_call: TRBV18

cdr3_aa: CASSPPTGVNTEAFF
clone_size: .
j_call: TRBJ1-1
v_call: TRBV7-8

cdr3_aa: CASSPTYSGNTIYF
clone_size: .
j_call: TRBJ1-3
v_call: TRBV7-6

cdr3_aa: CASRTGGPTEAFF
clone_size: .
j_call: TRBJ1-1
v_call: TRBV5-1

cdr3_aa: CATSRDKAATGSGYTF
clone_size: .
j_call: TRBJ1-2
v_call: TRBV15